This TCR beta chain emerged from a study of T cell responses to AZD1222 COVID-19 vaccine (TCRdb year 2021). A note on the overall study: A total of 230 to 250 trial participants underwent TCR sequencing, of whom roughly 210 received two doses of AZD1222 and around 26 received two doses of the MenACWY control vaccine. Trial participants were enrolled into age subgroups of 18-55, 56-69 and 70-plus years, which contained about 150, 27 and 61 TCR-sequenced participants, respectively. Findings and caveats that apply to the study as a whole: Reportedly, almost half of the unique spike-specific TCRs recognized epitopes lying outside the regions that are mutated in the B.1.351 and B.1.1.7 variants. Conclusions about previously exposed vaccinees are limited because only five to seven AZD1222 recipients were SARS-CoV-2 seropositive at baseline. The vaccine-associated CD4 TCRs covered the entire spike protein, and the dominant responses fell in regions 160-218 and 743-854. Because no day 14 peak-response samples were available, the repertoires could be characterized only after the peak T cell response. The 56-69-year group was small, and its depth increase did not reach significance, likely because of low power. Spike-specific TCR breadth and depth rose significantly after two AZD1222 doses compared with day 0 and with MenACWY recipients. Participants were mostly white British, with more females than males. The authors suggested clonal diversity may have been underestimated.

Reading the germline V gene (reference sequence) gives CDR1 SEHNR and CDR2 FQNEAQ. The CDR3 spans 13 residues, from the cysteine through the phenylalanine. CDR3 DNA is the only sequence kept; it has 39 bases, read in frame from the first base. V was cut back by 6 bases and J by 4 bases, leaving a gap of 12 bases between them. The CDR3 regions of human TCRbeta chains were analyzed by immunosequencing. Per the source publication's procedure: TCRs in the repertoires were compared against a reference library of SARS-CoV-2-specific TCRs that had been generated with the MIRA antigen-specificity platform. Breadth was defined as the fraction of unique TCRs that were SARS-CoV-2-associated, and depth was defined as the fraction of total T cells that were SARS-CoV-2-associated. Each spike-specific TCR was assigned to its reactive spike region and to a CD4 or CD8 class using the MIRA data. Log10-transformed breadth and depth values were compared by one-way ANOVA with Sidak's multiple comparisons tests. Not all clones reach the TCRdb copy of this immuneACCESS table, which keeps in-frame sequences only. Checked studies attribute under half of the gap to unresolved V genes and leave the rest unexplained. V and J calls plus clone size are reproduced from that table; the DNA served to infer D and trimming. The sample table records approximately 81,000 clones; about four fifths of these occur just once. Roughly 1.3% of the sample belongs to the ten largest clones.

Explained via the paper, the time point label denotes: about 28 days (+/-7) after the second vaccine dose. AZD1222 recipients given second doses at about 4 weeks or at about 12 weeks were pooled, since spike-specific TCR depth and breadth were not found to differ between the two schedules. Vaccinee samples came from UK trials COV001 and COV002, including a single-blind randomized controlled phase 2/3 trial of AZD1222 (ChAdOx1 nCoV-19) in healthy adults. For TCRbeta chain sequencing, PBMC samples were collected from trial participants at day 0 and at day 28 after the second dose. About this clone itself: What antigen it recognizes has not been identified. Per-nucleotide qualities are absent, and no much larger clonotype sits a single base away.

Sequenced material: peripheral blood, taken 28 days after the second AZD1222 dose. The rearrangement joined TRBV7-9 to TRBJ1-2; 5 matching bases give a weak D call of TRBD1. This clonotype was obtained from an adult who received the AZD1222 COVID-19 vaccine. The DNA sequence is TGTGCCAGCAGTTATGACAGCCTCTATGGCTACACCTTC. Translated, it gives CASSYDSLYGYTF. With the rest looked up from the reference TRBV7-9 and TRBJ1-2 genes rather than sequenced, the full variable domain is DTGVSQNPRHKITKRGQNVTFRCDPISEHNRLYWYRQTLGQGPEFLTYFQNEAQLEKSRLLSDRFSAERPKGSFSTLEIQRTEQGDSAMYLCASSYDSLYGYTFGSGTRLTVV.